The 29 T cell receptor beta chains in this list originate from one sample, sequenced in a study of breast tumors, draining lymph nodes, adjacent tissues. Breast cancer patients provided tissue from their axillary draining lymph nodes. Each CDR3 protein is one row after TCRdb ran MiXCR on the multiplex PCR reads. In the table there are around 130,000 distinct CDR3 sequences, 15% to 20% of which are singletons. Sequencing was performed on axillary lymph node tissue. The receptors were sampled from a female donor with breast cancer. Some clones in this sample may be carry-over from other donors' samples.

The count of this clonotype is one. Since a much larger clone is just one base distant, this may be a read error. V gene TRBV3-1 combines with J gene TRBJ1-3; D gene unclear. Trimming removed 5 bases from V and 0 bases from J, with 8 bases in between. Per the germline V gene, CDR1 is LGHDT and CDR2 is YNNKEL (reference sequence). The CDR3 extends over 14 amino acids. The CDR3 DNA is TGTGCCAGCAGCTATGCGGCCTCTGGAAACACCATATATTTT. It is translated as CASSYAASGNTIYF.

About this clonotype itself: With a much larger clone just one base away, this may be a read error. The chain is built from TRBV5-1 and TRBJ1-4; D may be TRBD1 (6 bases). Looked up from germline, CDR1 is SGHRS and CDR2 is YFSETQ. There are 14 residues in the CDR3. The ends were cut back, 4 bases at V and 3 bases at J, with 10 bases in the middle. For the CDR3, the DNA is TGCGCCAGCAGCCCGGGGGCAGCTAATGAAAAACTGTTTTTT. It yields the protein CASSPGAANEKLFF. The full variable domain, completed using reference TRBV5-1 and TRBJ1-4, is KAGVTQTPRYLIKTRGQQVTLSCSPISGHRSVSWYQQTPGQGLQFLFEYFSETQRNKGNFPGRFSGRQFSNSRSEMNVSTLELGDSALYLCASSPGAANEKLFFGSGTQLSVL.

This clonotype has just a few counts. The chain has TRBV19 and TRBJ2-5, with D perhaps being TRBD1 or TRBD2 (5 bases each). From germline, CDR1 is LNHDA and CDR2 SQIVND (reference sequence). The CDR3 loop spans 15 amino acids. V was trimmed by 8 bases and J by 5 bases, leaving 21 bases between them. CDR3 DNA: TGTGCCAGTGGTAAGGGGACCGCCCTGAGGGAGACCCAGTACTTC. Amino acid sequence: CASGKGTALRETQYF.

This clonotype was observed many times. The rearrangement uses TRBV24-1 and TRBJ2-5; possible D gene TRBD2, 6 bases. Trimming left V 7 bases short and J 1 base short, with 15 bases between. CDR1 is KGHDR, CDR2 SFDVKD, per germline. The CDR3 contains 15 residues. Written as DNA, the CDR3 is TGTGCCACCAGCTCTATCCGGGACTCCCAAGAGACCCAGTACTTC. It codes for CATSSIRDSQETQYF.

This clonotype was detected ten times or more. The chain joins TRBV7-8 to TRBJ2-5; D gene uncertain. The germline CDR1 and CDR2 sequences are SGHVS and FQNEAQ. The CDR3 contains 14 residues. V was shortened by 3 bases and J by 7 bases, with 15 bases between the two germline ends. The CDR3 DNA sequence: TGTGCCAGCAGCTTGGGCCGGGCCGTCGGGACCCAGTACTTC. It yields the protein CASSLGRAVGTQYF.

This clonotype is a singleton in its sample. This probably arose from a read error, given a far larger clone one base away. The CDR3 loop reads CASSLGWEKLFF. The DNA for the CDR3 is TGTGCCAGCAGCTTAGGCTGGGAAAAACTGTTTTTT. The chain joins TRBV7-2 to TRBJ1-4; D not resolved. Trimming removed 1 base at V and 8 bases at J, with 5 bases between. The CDR3 spans 12 residues. The V gene's germline CDR1 is SGHTA and CDR2 FQGNSA.

This clonotype has ten or more counts. The chain uses TRBV7-9 and TRBJ2-5; D is possibly TRBD2 (6 bases). Trimming left V 5 bases short and J 7 bases short, with 11 bases between. The CDR3 runs to 12 residues. The germline V gene has CDR1 SEHNR and CDR2 FQNEAQ (reference sequence). The chain's CDR3 is CASSRVGGTQYF. DNA for the CDR3: TGTGCCAGCAGCAGAGTGGGGGGGACCCAGTACTTC.

For this clonotype: The junction departs from the called germline gene at one end, perhaps through a read error. The rearrangement joins TRBV9 to TRBJ2-3, with D possibly being TRBD2 (5 bases). The CDR3 is 14 amino acids. The germline CDR1 and CDR2 sequences are SGDLS and YYNGEE. CDR3 DNA: TGTGCCAGCAGCCTCAGCGGAGGCACAGATGCGCAGTATTTT. This translates into CASSLSGGTDAQYF.

V gene TRBV5-6 combines with J gene TRBJ2-2; 13 bases are shared with TRBD2. Germline loops: CDR1 SGHDT, CDR2 YYEEEE. The CDR3 sequence is 17 residues long. Germline trimming cut 0 bases from V and 7 bases from J; bases unmatched to any gene: 6. The CDR3 DNA sequence: TGTGCCAGCAGCTTGGTGGGCGGGACTAGCGGGATCGGGGAGCTGTTTTTT. Its protein product is CASSLVGGTSGIGELFF. Full variable domain (missing parts from reference TRBV5-6 and TRBJ2-2): DAGVTQSPTHLIKTRGQQVTLRCSPKSGHDTVSWYQQALGQGPQFIFQYYEEEERQRGNFPDRFSGHQFPNYSSELNVNALLLGDSALYLCASSLVGGTSGIGELFFGEGSRLTVL.

In this sample, this clonotype turned up a few times. This sequence joins TRBV6-1 and TRBJ1-2, with 7 bases that match TRBD1. This CDR3 has 14 amino acids. Germline-derived CDR1 and CDR2 are MNHNS and SASEGT. V shed 3 bases and J 8 bases; nucleotides not matched to a gene: 9. CDR3 DNA: TGTGCCAGCAGTGACGAACAGGGGTTTCGCGGCTACACCTTC. It translates to CASSDEQGFRGYTF.

This clonotype was seen many times. The chain links TRBV12-3 or TRBV12-4 to TRBJ2-1, with D possibly TRBD2 on 5 matching bases. The CDR3 has 13 residues. Trimming left V 3 bases short and J 7 bases short, with 10 bases between. CDR3 amino acids: CASSFGVTNEQFF. The CDR3 region has the DNA TGTGCCAGCAGTTTCGGGGTTACGAATGAGCAGTTCTTC.

Many counts were recorded for this clonotype. CDR3 nucleotide sequence: TGTGCCAGCAGCTCCCCGCATGATGACTACGAGCAGTACTTC. Its protein is CASSSPHDDYEQYF. V gene TRBV14 combines with J gene TRBJ2-7; D gene unclear. The CDR3 totals 14 residues. Germline CDR1 SGHDN, CDR2 FVKESK. Trimming left V 5 bases short and J 3 bases short, with 14 bases between.

This clonotype was observed at least ten times. J is TRBJ1-5 and V is TRBV6-1, with no clear D. The germline V and J ends were trimmed by 6 bases and 0 bases, with 12 bases remaining between them. CDR1 MNHNS and CDR2 SASEGT come from the germline V gene. This CDR3 has 15 amino acids. The CDR3 protein is CASRATDYSNQPQHF. In DNA, the CDR3 is TGTGCCAGCAGGGCGACGGACTATAGCAATCAGCCCCAGCATTTT.

The sample holds many counts of this clonotype. This chain links TRBV7-9 with TRBJ1-2; D call uncertain. The CDR3 contains 13 residues. Germline CDR1 SEHNR, CDR2 FQNEAQ (reference sequence). V dropped 4 bases and J dropped 7 bases, with 13 bases sitting between them. CDR3 coding DNA: TGTGCCAGCAGCTCTAGTGGCGGGGTTGGCTACACCTTC. This sequence encodes CASSSSGGVGYTF.

This clonotype has at least ten counts. This rearrangement joins TRBV20-1 to TRBJ2-5, with 7 bases matching TRBD1. Trimming at V came to 2 bases and at J to 3 bases, leaving 3 bases not matched to a gene. CDR3 length: 13 residues. Germline V gene data show CDR1 as DFQATT and CDR2 as SNEGSKA (reference sequence). CDR3 loop: CSARKQGEETQYF. CDR3 DNA sequence: TGCAGTGCTAGAAAGCAGGGGGAAGAGACCCAGTACTTC.

This clonotype occurred many times. J is TRBJ2-2 and V is TRBV5-1; D unresolved. CDR3 length: 11 residues. The V end was cut by 4 bases, the J end by 2 bases, with 0 bases between. The germline V gene encodes CDR1 SGHRS and CDR2 YFSETQ. CDR3 residues: CASSNTGELFF. The DNA for the CDR3 is TGCGCCAGCAGCAACACCGGGGAGCTGTTTTTT.

This clonotype was found many times. CDR3 in amino acids: CASSSAPGAYEQYF. The DNA of the CDR3 is TGTGCCAGCAGTTCGGCCCCCGGGGCGTACGAGCAGTACTTC. The V and J genes are TRBV6-5 and TRBJ2-7; D possibly matches TRBD1 or TRBD2 (5 bases each). Germline CDR1 MNHEY, CDR2 SVGAGI. Trimming pared 4 bases from V and 4 bases from J, leaving 14 bases between. This CDR3 region has 14 residues.

This clonotype turned up a few times. A much larger clone differs by one base, so this may be a read error. The V gene is TRBV20-1, the J gene TRBJ1-2; tentatively, D is TRBD1 (6 bases). Germline V gene data show CDR1 as DFQATT and CDR2 as SNEGSKA (reference sequence). The CDR3 runs to 11 residues. Trimming took 3 bases from V and 9 from J, leaving 11 bases between them. The CDR3 DNA reads as TGCAGTGCTAGGAAGGGGGACAGCTACACCTTC. It translates to CSARKGDSYTF.

Turning to this clonotype: A much larger clone is a single base away; this may be a read error. The J gene is TRBJ2-2, the V gene TRBV20-1, with D possibly being TRBD2 (5 bases). Germline CDR1 is DFQATT and CDR2 is SNEGSKA (reference sequence). The CDR3 sequence is 14 residues long. The CDR3 region is CSARVTANTGELVF. The DNA of the CDR3 is TGCAGTGCTAGAGTCACGGCTAACACCGGGGAGCTGGTTTTT.

The sample holds many counts of this clonotype. This chain joins TRBV5-1 and TRBJ1-3; D remains ambiguous. The CDR3 is made up of 14 amino acids. V was cut by 0 bases and J by 3 bases, with 7 bases left in between. Looked up from germline, CDR1 is SGHRS and CDR2 is YFSETQ. The chain's CDR3 is CASSLDPGGNTIYF. DNA of the CDR3: TGCGCCAGCAGCTTGGATCCAGGTGGAAACACCATATATTTT.

Notes on this clonotype: Being one base from a much bigger clone, this may be a read error. J is TRBJ2-1 and V is TRBV3-1; D remains unclear. V lost 4 bases to trimming and J lost 7 bases, with 14 bases between them. This CDR3 is built from 14 residues. The germline V gene has CDR1 LGHDT and CDR2 YNNKEL (reference sequence). The CDR3 region has the DNA TGTGCCAGCAGCCCTAACCGAGTCAAGAATGAGCAGTTCTTC. Amino acid sequence: CASSPNRVKNEQFF.

CDR3 in DNA: TGCAGCGTTGAAACAGGGACAGATACGCAGTATTTT. Its translation is CSVETGTDTQYF. The genes are TRBV29-1 and TRBJ2-3; TRBD1 is a possible D gene (6 bases). The CDR3 extends over 12 amino acids. Looked up from germline, CDR1 is SQVTM and CDR2 is ANQGSEA. The ends were cut back, 2 bases at V and 3 bases at J, with 6 bases in the middle.

The chain recombines TRBV20-1 with TRBJ2-7, with D uncertain. The CDR3 consists of 11 residues. The germline gives CDR1 DFQATT, CDR2 SNEGSKA (reference sequence). Trimming cost V 0 bases and J 7 bases, with 7 bases left between them. As DNA, the CDR3 is TGCAGTGCTAGAGATGGTTGGGAGCAGTACTTC. Translation gives CSARDGWEQYF.

This clonotype has at least ten counts. An end of the junction does not agree with germline; a read error may underlie this. This sequence joins TRBV13 and TRBJ2-7, with TRBD2 identical over 9 bases. Germline V CDR1 and CDR2: PRHDT, FYEKMQ (reference sequence). The CDR3 has 15 residues. This chain's CDR3 is CASSSTGTSLPERYF. The CDR3 nucleotides are TGTGCCAGCAGCTCAACCGGGACTAGCCTCCCCGAGCGGTACTTC. Full variable domain (missing parts from reference TRBV13 and TRBJ2-7): AAGVIQSPRHLIKEKRETATLKCYPIPRHDTVYWYQQGPGQDPQFLISFYEKMQSDKGSIPDRFSAQQFSDYHSELNMSSLELGDSALYFCASSSTGTSLPERYFGPGTRLTVT.

This clonotype was observed many times. This chain uses TRBV20-1 with TRBJ1-3; 8 bases agree with TRBD1. The CDR3 covers 14 residues. The junction had 11 bases not matched to a gene; V was cut back by 5 bases and J by 8 bases. CDR1 and CDR2 (germline): DFQATT, SNEGSKA (reference sequence). The DNA for the CDR3 is TGCAGTGCTCGGGACAGGAGAGGGATGGACACCATATATTTT. This codes for CSARDRRGMDTIYF.

This clonotype was picked up one time. This chain connects TRBV7-3 to TRBJ1-1, with unresolved D. V gave up 4 bases and J gave up 4 bases, with 10 bases separating them. This CDR3 region has 13 residues. CDR1 is SGHTA and CDR2 is FQGTGA in the germline V gene. The CDR3 loop is CASSSGVVTEAFF. The CDR3 coding sequence is TGTGCCAGCAGCTCGGGTGTGGTCACTGAAGCTTTCTTT.

This clonotype was seen only once. One base away lies a much larger clone, so this may be a sequencing read error. V and J are TRBV6-1 and TRBJ2-1; the match to TRBD2 covers 9 bases. CDR1 and CDR2 (germline): MNHNS, SASEGT. V was pared by 6 bases and J by 12 bases, with 18 bases of the junction left unmatched. The CDR3 extends over 16 amino acids. CDR3 protein: CASRAYDGTSWIGQFF. CDR3 DNA sequence: TGTGCCAGCAGGGCCTATGACGGGACTAGCTGGATCGGGCAGTTCTTC.

This clonotype was observed at least ten times. The CDR3 here is CSARFGTGFPGQFF. The CDR3 DNA sequence: TGCAGTGCTAGATTCGGGACAGGCTTTCCTGGGCAGTTCTTC. This chain uses TRBV20-1 with TRBJ2-1, with 8 nucleotides matching TRBD1. Germline CDR1 reads DFQATT; CDR2 reads SNEGSKA (reference sequence). V trimming: 2 bases; J trimming: 12 bases; junction bases outside the gene matches: 12. The CDR3 loop spans 14 amino acids.

This clonotype was recorded at least ten times. V and J are TRBV7-8 and TRBJ2-1; D may match TRBD1 or TRBD2 (5 bases each). The CDR3 has 14 residues. Deletions cut 7 bases from V and 2 bases from J, with 12 bases between. The V gene's germline CDR1 is SGHVS and CDR2 FQNEAQ. The CDR3, as DNA: TGTGCCAGCACTGGGACGGCGGCCTACAATGAGCAGTTCTTC. This codes for CASTGTAAYNEQFF.